This TCR beta chain emerged from a study of T cell repertoires in aging, cancer and after chemotherapy. Whole-study context: Repeat sampling of healthy donors over several months to years showed clear clonal overlap. The full dataset contained 7 million to 9.5 million TCR reads.

This clonotype occurred a few times. Antigen: not known. The ends lost 0 bases at V and 6 bases at J; junction bases unmatched: 6. Germline V gene sequence: CDR1 PRHDT, CDR2 FYEKMQ (reference sequence). The CDR3 runs 16 residues. The template was genomic DNA from peripheral blood, not RNA. Study-wide results and limits: In cancer patients, declining TCR diversity with age involved lost richness and lost evenness.

Multiplex touch-down PCR with TRB-A/B primers amplified rearranged V-D-J TRB sequences. Via MiXCR, TCRdb re-called the multiplex PCR reads, giving one row per CDR3 protein. The sample consists of about 7,100 distinct CDR3 sequences, roughly two fifths of them appearing once. The specimen sequenced was blood. This TCR came from a human donor in good health. The J gene is TRBJ2-1, the V gene TRBV13; 9 nucleotides line up with TRBD2. Here the CDR3 DNA reads TGTGCCAGCAGCTTAGGGCGGGGGGGGGCTTTCAATGAGCAGTTCTTC. This gives the protein CASSLGRGGAFNEQFF. The entire variable domain, with the rest obtained from reference TRBV13 and TRBJ2-1, is as follows: AAGVIQSPRHLIKEKRETATLKCYPIPRHDTVYWYQQGPGQDPQFLISFYEKMQSDKGSIPDRFSAQQFSDYHSELNMSSLELGDSALYFCASSLGRGGAFNEQFFGPGTRLTVL.